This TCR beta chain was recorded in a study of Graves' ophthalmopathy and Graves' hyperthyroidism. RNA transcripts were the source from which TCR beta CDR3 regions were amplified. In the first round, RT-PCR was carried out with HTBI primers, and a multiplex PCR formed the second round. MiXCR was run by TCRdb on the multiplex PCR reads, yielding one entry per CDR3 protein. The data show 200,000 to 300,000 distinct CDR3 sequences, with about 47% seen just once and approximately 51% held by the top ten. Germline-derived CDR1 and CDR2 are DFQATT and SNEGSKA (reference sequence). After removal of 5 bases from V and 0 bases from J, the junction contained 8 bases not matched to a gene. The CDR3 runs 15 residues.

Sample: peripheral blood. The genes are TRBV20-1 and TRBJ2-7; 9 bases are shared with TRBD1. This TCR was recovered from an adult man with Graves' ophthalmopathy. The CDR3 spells CSAYSTDRGSYEQYF. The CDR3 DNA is TGCAGTGCTTACTCAACGGACAGGGGCTCCTACGAGCAGTACTTC.